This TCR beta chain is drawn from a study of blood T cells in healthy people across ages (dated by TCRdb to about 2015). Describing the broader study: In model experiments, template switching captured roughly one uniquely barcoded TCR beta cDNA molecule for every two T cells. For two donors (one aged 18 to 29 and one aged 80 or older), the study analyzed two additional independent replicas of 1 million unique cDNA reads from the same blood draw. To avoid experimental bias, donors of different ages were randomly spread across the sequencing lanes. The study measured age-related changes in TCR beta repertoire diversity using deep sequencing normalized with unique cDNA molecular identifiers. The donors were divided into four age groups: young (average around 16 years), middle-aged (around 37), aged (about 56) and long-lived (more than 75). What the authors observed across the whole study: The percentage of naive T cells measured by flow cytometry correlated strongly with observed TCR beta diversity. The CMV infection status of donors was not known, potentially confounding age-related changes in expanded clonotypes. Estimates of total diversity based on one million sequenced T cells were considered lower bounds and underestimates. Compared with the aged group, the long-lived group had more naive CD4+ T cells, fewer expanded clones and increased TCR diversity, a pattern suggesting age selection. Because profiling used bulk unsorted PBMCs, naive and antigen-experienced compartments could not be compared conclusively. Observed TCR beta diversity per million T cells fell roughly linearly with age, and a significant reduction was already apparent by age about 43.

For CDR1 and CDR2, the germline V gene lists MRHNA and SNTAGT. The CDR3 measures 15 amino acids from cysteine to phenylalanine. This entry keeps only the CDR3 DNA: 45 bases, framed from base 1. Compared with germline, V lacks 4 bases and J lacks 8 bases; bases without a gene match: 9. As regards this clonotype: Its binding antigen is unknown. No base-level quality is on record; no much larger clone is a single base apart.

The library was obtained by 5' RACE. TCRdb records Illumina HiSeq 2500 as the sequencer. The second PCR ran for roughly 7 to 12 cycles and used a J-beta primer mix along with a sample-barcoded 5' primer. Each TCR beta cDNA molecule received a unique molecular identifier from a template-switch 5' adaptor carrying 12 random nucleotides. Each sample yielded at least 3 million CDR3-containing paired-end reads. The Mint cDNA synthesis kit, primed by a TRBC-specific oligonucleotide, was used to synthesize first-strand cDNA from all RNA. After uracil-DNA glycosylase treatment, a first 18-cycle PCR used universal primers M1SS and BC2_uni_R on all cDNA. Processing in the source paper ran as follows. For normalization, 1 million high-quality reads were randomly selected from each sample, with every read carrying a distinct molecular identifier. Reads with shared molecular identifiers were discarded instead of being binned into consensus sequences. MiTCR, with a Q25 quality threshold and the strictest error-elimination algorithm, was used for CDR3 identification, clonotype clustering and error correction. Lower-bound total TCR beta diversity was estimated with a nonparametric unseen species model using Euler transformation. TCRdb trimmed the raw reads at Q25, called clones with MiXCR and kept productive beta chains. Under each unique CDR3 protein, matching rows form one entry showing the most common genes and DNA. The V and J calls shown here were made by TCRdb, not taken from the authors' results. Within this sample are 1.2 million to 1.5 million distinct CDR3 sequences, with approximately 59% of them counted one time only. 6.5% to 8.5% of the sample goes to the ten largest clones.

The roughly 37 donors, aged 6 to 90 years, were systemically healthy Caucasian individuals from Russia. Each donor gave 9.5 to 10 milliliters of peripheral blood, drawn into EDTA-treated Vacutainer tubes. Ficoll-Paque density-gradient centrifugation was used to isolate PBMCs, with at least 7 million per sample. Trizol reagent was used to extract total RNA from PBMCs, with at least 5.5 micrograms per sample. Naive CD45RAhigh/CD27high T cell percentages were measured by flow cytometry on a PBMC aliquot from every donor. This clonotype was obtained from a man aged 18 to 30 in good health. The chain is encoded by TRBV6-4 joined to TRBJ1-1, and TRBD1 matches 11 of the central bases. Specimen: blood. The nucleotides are TGTGCCAGCAGTGTTGGACAGGGGGCTGATACCGAAGCTTTCTTT. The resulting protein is CASSVGQGADTEAFF.